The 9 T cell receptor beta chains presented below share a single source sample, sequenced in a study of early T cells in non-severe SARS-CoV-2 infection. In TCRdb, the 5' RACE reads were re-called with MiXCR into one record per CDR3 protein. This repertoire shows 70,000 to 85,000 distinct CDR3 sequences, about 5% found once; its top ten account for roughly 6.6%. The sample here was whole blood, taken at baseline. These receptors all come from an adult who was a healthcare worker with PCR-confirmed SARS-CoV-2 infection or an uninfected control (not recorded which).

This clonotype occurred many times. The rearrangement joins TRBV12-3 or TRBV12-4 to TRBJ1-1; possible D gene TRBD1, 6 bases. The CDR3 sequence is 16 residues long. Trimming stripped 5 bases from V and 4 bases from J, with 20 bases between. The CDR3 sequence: CASSNPVAGVGTEAFF. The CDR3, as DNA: TGTGCCAGCAGTAACCCCGTGGCAGGGGTGGGCACTGAAGCTTTCTTT.

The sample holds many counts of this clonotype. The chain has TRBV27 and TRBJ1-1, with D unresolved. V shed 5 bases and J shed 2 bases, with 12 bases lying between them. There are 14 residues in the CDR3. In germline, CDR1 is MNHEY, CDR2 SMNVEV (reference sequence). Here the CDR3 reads CASSTRRINTEAFF. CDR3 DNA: TGTGCCAGCAGTACTCGAAGGATTAACACTGAAGCTTTCTTT.

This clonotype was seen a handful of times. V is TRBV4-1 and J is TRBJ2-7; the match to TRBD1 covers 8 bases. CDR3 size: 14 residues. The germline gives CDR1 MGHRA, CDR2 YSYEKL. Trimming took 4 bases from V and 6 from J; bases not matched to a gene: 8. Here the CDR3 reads CASSRRTGFSEQYF. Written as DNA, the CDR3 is TGCGCCAGCAGCCGACGGACAGGGTTCAGCGAGCAGTACTTC.

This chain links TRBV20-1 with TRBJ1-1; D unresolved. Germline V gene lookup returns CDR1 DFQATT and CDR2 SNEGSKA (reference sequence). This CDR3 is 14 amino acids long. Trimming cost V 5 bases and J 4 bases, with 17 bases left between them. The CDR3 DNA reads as TGCAGTGCTGCCATAGGACCGCTGAGCACTGAAGCTTTCTTT. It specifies CSAAIGPLSTEAFF.

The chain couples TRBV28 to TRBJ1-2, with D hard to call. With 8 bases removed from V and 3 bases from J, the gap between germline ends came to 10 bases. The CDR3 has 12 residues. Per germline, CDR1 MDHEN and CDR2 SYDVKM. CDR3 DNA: TGTGCCAGCTCTAACGGACACTATGGCTACACCTTC. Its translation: CASSNGHYGYTF.

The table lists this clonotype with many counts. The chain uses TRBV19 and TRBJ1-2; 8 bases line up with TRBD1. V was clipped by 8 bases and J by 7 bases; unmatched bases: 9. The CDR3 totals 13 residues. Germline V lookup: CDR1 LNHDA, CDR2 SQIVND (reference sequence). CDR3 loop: CASDYRGSGGYTF. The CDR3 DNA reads TGTGCCAGTGATTACAGGGGGTCGGGTGGCTACACCTTC. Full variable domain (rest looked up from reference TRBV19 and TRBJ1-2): DGGITQSPKYLFRKEGQNVTLSCEQNLNHDAMYWYRQDPGQGLRLIYYSQIVNDFQKGDIAEGYSVSREKKESFPLTVTSAQKNPTAFYLCASDYRGSGGYTFGSGTRLTVV.

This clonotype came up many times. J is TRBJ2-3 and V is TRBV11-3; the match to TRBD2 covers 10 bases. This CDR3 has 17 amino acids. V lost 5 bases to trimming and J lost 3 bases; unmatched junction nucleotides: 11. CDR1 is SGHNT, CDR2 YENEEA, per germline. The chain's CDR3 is CASSHVWGSGRTDTQYF. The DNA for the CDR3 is TGTGCCAGCAGCCACGTCTGGGGTAGCGGGAGGACAGATACGCAGTATTTT.

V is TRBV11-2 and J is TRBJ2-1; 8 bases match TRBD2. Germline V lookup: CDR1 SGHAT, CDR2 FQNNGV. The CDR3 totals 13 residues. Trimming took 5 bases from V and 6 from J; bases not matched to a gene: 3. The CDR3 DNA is TGTGCCAGCAGCCATGGGACTAGCAATGAGCAGTTCTTC. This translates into CASSHGTSNEQFF.

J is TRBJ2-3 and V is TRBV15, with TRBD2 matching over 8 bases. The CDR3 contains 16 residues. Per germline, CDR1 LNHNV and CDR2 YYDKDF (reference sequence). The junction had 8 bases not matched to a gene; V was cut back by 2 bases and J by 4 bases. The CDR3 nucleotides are TGTGCCACCAGCAGAAGATTAGCGGGGAAGGCAGATACGCAGTATTTT. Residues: CATSRRLAGKADTQYF.